A single sample is the source of the 2 T cell receptor beta chains below, sequenced in a study of T cells after yellow fever vaccination. From the 5' RACE reads, TCRdb called clonotypes with MiXCR, one entry per CDR3 protein. The sample shows 160,000 or so distinct CDR3 sequences, under 7.5% of them seen only once. Sequences were derived from CD4+ T cells sorted from PBMCs, sampled about 5 days after the first yellow fever vaccination. The source of these receptors is a man between 18 and 29 years old who received the YFV17D yellow fever vaccine.

There are many counts of this clonotype. This rearrangement joins TRBV7-2 to TRBJ1-2; no definite D call. The CDR3 consists of 16 residues. With 2 bases removed from V and 0 bases from J, the gap between germline ends came to 13 bases. The V gene's germline CDR1 is SGHTA and CDR2 FQGNSA. The CDR3 DNA reads TGTGCCAGCAGCTTAATGAGTGGATCAGCTAACTATGGCTACACCTTC. Its translation is CASSLMSGSANYGYTF.

The chain links TRBV5-1 to TRBJ2-3, with 10 positions matching TRBD1. The CDR3 extends over 15 amino acids. J gave up 6 bases and V 4 bases, and 8 bases lay outside the gene matches. Germline CDR1 reads SGHRS; CDR2 reads YFSETQ. The CDR3 coding sequence is TGCGCCAGCAGCGGCGGGACAGGGGATAAGGATACGCAGTATTTT. It specifies CASSGGTGDKDTQYF.